This entry lists 17 T cell receptor beta chains sequenced from one sample in a study of blood T cell repertoires in COVID-19. The method was immunoSEQ multiplex PCR; TCRdb's version includes in-frame clones alone and lacks a portion of them. This table has about 99,000 clones, roughly nine tenths appearing once. Sequencing input: peripheral blood. The source of these receptors is a human donor in a cohort sampled during active COVID-19.

The chain has TRBV7-6 and TRBJ2-3; weak D call: TRBD1 (6 bases). The CDR3 is made up of 15 amino acids. Deletions cut 5 bases from V and 7 bases from J, with 19 bases between. From germline, CDR1 is SGHVS and CDR2 FNYEAQ. CDR3 in DNA: TGTGCCAGCAGCCGAGCAGGGGCGCATGTGAATACGCAGTATTTT. Protein sequence: CASSRAGAHVNTQYF.

This clone was recorded only once. The genes are TRBV4-1 and TRBJ2-5; 12 positions match TRBD2. Germline CDR1 and CDR2: MGHRA and YSYEKL. V lost 4 bases to trimming and J lost 5 bases; unmatched junction nucleotides: 11. This CDR3 spans 17 amino acids. The DNA of the CDR3 is TGCGCCAGCAGCCTTATTCTAGCGGGAGGGCCGTCGGAGACCCAGTACTTC. Amino acid sequence: CASSLILAGGPSETQYF.

J is TRBJ2-3 and V is TRBV19, with 8 positions matching TRBD1. CDR1 and CDR2 (germline): LNHDA, SQIVND (reference sequence). CDR3 size: 15 residues. Germline trimming cut 5 bases from V and 6 bases from J; bases unmatched to any gene: 10. CDR3 protein: CASSYGQGAFDTQYF. The CDR3 nucleotides read TGTGCCAGTAGTTACGGGCAGGGGGCTTTCGATACGCAGTATTTT.

The gene calls are TRBV3-1 (or the pseudogene TRBV3-2) and TRBJ2-5; D is unresolved. Trimming took 1 base from V and 1 from J, leaving 10 bases between them. Germline V gene lookup returns CDR1 LGHDT and CDR2 YNNKEL (reference sequence). This CDR3 comprises 15 residues. Written as DNA, the CDR3 is TGTGCCAGCAGCCAAGGTTACACCCTCCAAGAGACCCAGTACTTC. Translated: CASSQGYTLQETQYF.

The chain carries TRBV6-5 and TRBJ1-1; perhaps TRBD1 as D (5 bases). Germline V gene data show CDR1 as MNHEY and CDR2 as SVGAGI. Between the trimmed V and J ends, which lost 6 bases and 3 bases, there was a span of 8 bases. The CDR3 spans 12 residues. The CDR3, as DNA: TGTGCCAGCAGCTGGGGGGACACTGAAGCTTTCTTT. Residues: CASSWGDTEAFF.

The sample holds a few counts of this clone. The V and J genes are TRBV28 and TRBJ2-1; TRBD1 is a possible D gene (6 bases). The CDR3 extends over 13 amino acids. Trimming left V 10 bases short and J 9 bases short, with 19 bases between. CDR1 is MDHEN and CDR2 is SYDVKM in the germline V gene. The DNA for the CDR3 is TGTGCCACCTGGACAGTCCGACGGTTTGAGCAGTTCTTC. This codes for CATWTVRRFEQFF.

V gene TRBV7-9 combines with J gene TRBJ1-1; weak D call: TRBD1 (6 bases). The ends were cut back, 2 bases at V and 3 bases at J, with 16 bases in the middle. Germline V lookup: CDR1 SEHNR, CDR2 FQNEAQ (reference sequence). The CDR3 covers 16 residues. This chain's CDR3 is CASSLPTTGWDTEAFF. CDR3 DNA: TGTGCCAGCAGCTTACCCACGACAGGATGGGACACTGAAGCTTTCTTT.

The chain uses TRBV9 and TRBJ2-3; D not certain. Trimming left V 0 bases short and J 1 base short, with 6 bases between. The CDR3 spans 14 residues. Looked up from germline, CDR1 is SGDLS and CDR2 is YYNGEE. CDR3 sequence: CASSVVAGTDTQYF. DNA for the CDR3: TGTGCCAGCAGCGTAGTGGCAGGCACAGATACGCAGTATTTT.

This clone was recorded only once. This chain's CDR3 is CASSDRNRATEAFF. The CDR3 nucleotides are TGTGCCAGCAGTGACCGAAACAGGGCCACTGAAGCTTTCTTT. This rearrangement joins TRBV2 to TRBJ1-1; maybe TRBD1 (6 bases). Germline V gene sequence: CDR1 SNHLY, CDR2 FYNNEI. V lost 3 bases to trimming and J lost 4 bases, with 12 bases between them. The CDR3 is 14 amino acids.

This chain connects TRBV7-9 to TRBJ1-6, with 9 bases lining up with TRBD1. The V segment lost 5 bases and the J segment 9 bases; nucleotides outside the gene matches: 11. In germline, CDR1 is SEHNR, CDR2 FQNEAQ (reference sequence). The CDR3 has 16 amino acids. CDR3 amino acids: CASSLSGTGPVSPLHF. The CDR3, as DNA: TGTGCCAGCAGCCTCTCCGGGACAGGGCCGGTTTCACCCCTCCACTTT.

This clone has only a few counts. The chain uses TRBV6-5 and TRBJ2-7; 9 bases map to TRBD1. From germline, CDR1 is MNHEY and CDR2 SVGAGI. The CDR3 loop spans 14 amino acids. The V and J ends lost 6 bases and 2 bases, in that order; junction bases with no gene match: 5. CDR3 sequence reads: CASRTGQGTYEQYF. The CDR3 nucleotides are TGTGCCAGCAGGACGGGACAGGGAACCTACGAGCAGTACTTC.

The chain links TRBV28 to TRBJ2-7; a weak D match, TRBD2 (5 bases). CDR3 length: 13 amino acids. The germline V gene has CDR1 MDHEN and CDR2 SYDVKM. The ends were cut back, 7 bases at V and 2 bases at J, with 12 bases in the middle. For the CDR3, the DNA is TGTGCCAGCACTATTAGCGATACCTACGAGCAGTACTTC. Protein product: CASTISDTYEQYF.

This chain uses TRBV9 with TRBJ2-1, with 16 positions matching TRBD2. V shed 4 bases and J 7 bases; nucleotides not matched to a gene: 2. Germline CDR1 is SGDLS and CDR2 is YYNGEE. The CDR3 spans 15 residues. CDR3 DNA sequence: TGTGCCAGCAGCCGGGGACTAGCGGGGGGGAATGAGCAGTTCTTC. Translation gives CASSRGLAGGNEQFF.

This sequence joins TRBV7-9 and TRBJ1-2, with D tentatively TRBD1 (5 bases). V lost 5 bases, J lost 8 bases, and 21 bases lay in between. Germline V gene sequence: CDR1 SEHNR, CDR2 FQNEAQ (reference sequence). The length of the CDR3 is 15 residues. CDR3 in DNA: TGTGCCAGCAGCACGTCCGACAGCCTTAGGGTCGGCTACACCTTC. It codes for CASSTSDSLRVGYTF.

V usage is TRBV3-1 (or the pseudogene TRBV3-2) and J usage is TRBJ2-2; TRBD2 might be the D (5 bases). The CDR3 totals 12 residues. Trimming removed 4 bases from V and 7 bases from J, with 7 bases in between. The germline V gene has CDR1 LGHDT and CDR2 YNNKEL (reference sequence). This chain's CDR3 is CASSLEGGELFF. CDR3 bases: TGTGCCAGCAGCCTTGAGGGCGGGGAGCTGTTTTTT.

This chain uses TRBV4-1 with TRBJ2-1; TRBD2 is a possible D gene (6 bases). The CDR3 runs to 16 residues. Germline lookup yields CDR1 MGHRA and CDR2 YSYEKL. V shed 2 bases and J shed 3 bases, with 14 bases lying between them. The CDR3 region has the DNA TGCGCCAGCAGCCAACCCCGACGGGGGTACTACAATGAGCAGTTCTTC. Encoded protein: CASSQPRRGYYNEQFF.

Only a few counts were recorded for this clone. This chain joins TRBV2 and TRBJ2-2; 7 bases are shared with TRBD1. The germline V gene has CDR1 SNHLY and CDR2 FYNNEI. The CDR3 is 14 residues long. The ends lost 6 bases at V and 0 bases at J; junction bases unmatched: 1. As DNA, the CDR3 is TGTGCCAGCAGGGGACAGTCGAACACCGGGGAGCTGTTTTTT. It translates to CASRGQSNTGELFF.